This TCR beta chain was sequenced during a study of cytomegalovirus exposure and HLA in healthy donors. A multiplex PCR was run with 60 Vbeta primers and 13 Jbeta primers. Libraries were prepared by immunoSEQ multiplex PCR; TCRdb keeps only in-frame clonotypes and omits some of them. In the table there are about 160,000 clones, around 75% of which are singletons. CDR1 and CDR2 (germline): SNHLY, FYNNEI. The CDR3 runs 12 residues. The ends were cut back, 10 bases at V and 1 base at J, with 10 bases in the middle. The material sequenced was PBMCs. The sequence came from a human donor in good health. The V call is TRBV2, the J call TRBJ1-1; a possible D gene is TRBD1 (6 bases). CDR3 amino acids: CANPTGNTEAFF. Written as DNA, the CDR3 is TGTGCCAACCCGACAGGGAACACTGAAGCTTTCTTT.